The text below deals with one T cell receptor beta chain. What antigen it recognizes has not been identified. No base-level quality is on record; no much larger clone is a single base apart. The sample is drawn from a study of T cells after yellow fever vaccination (dated by TCRdb to between 2019 and 2020). For the wider study: The SMART-Seq v4 Ultra Low Input RNA kit was used to prepare libraries from fractions with low cell numbers. Two healthy male donors, one aged 18 to 30 and one aged 30 to 39 years, were included in the cohort. Blood was drawn at multiple timepoints before and after primary and secondary immunization, with bulk PBMC replicates and cell subsets isolated. To follow T-cell clones before and after both primary and booster YFV17D yellow fever vaccination, bulk TCR alpha and beta repertoires underwent longitudinal sequencing. Points the paper makes about the study in general: After the booster, most clones that had expanded after primary vaccination were detected again (roughly 95% of CD4 and roughly nine tenths of CD8), suggesting broad maintenance of memory. The secondary T-cell response was weaker than the primary response but faster, peaking on day 5 instead of day 15. Computational filtering was required because FACS-sorted repertoires could contain abundant contaminating clonotypes from the bulk population. A small fraction of clonotypes appeared in both the CD4 and CD8 compartments, likely as a result of convergent recombination. Only two donors were included in the study, so the extent to which the findings can be generalized is limited.

This specimen's treatment or condition label, per the study, means: live attenuated yellow fever vaccine strain. A standard Ficoll-Paque protocol was used to isolate PBMCs from peripheral blood. Dynabeads CD4 and CD8 positive selection kits were used to isolate the CD4 and CD8 T-cell fractions. TriZol was used to extract RNA from bulk PBMCs, from CD4 and CD8 fractions, and from dextramer-positive and dextramer-negative fractions. Reads for this sample came from an Illumina NovaSeq 6000. Synthesis of TCR cDNA relied on 5'RACE template switching, a step that introduced a universal primer site along with unique molecular identifiers. Priming of cDNA synthesis was performed from both the TCR alpha and TCR beta constant segments. Library amplification involved two PCR steps, and the second step added sample barcodes and sequencing adapters. Sequencing of libraries was performed on Illumina HiSeq 2500 (2x100 bp) or NovaSeq (2x150 bp). On the study's bioinformatics: MIGEC was used to demultiplex reads and collapse the reads into UMI consensus sequences, and MiXCR was used for V(D)J alignment. Vaccine-responding clonotypes were defined with edgeR using replicate PBMC samples, requiring FDR below 0.01 and a log2 fold change above 5 up to day 15. Bulk clonotypes were assigned CD4 or CD8 identity according to which sequenced CD4 or CD8 repertoire held them at higher abundance. Through fastp at Q25 and MiXCR, TCRdb rebuilt clones from the public reads, retaining in-frame beta chains. CDR3 protein sequences are deduplicated, and each keeps its most common genes and DNA. The V and J calls shown here were made by TCRdb, not taken from the authors' results. The sample table records 99,000 or so distinct CDR3 sequences; about 5.8% of these occur just once. Jointly, the top ten make up about two fifths of the sample.

This receptor was obtained from a man aged 18-30 years who received the YFV17D yellow fever vaccine. Sequences were derived from CD8+ T cells sorted from PBMCs, sampled 10 days after the yellow fever booster vaccination.

In nucleotide form, the sequence is TGTGCCAGTAGTATAGAGGGGACAGCGAGCTCCTACAATGAGCAGTTCTTC. Its translation is CASSIEGTASSYNEQFF. The V and J genes are TRBV19 and TRBJ2-1; TRBD1 agrees with 7 junctional bases. The cysteine opens and the phenylalanine closes a CDR3 of 17 amino acids. Here the CDR3 DNA is all that survives: 51 bases in frame from base 1. CDR1 and CDR2 (LNHDA, SQIVND) derive from the germline V gene (reference sequence). The germline V and J ends show losses of 0 bases and 0 bases respectively, and no gene match explains 5 bases of the junction.